This T cell receptor beta chain was profiled in a study of T cell responses to AZD1222 COVID-19 vaccine. Broader study findings: CD4 TCRs associated with vaccination spanned spike, dominating at 160-218 and 743-854. Among the donors, most were white British and more were female, and clonal diversity was possibly underestimated.

The table came from immunoSEQ multiplex PCR; TCRdb's copy has only in-frame clones and leaves some out. The repertoire holds some 170,000 clones, 88% seen once, with 4% to 5.5% in the top ten. For this clone: The antigen is unknown.

Losses at the gene ends were 0 bases for V and 9 bases for J; bases not matched to a gene: 10. This CDR3 region has 16 residues. Germline CDR1 LNHDA, CDR2 SQIVND (reference sequence). Sequenced material: peripheral blood, taken 28 days after the second AZD1222 dose. The chain uses TRBV19 and TRBJ1-5; TRBD1 matches at 8 bases. This sequence was found in an adult who received the AZD1222 COVID-19 vaccine. In DNA form, the CDR3 reads TGTGCCAGTAGTATAGATAAGGCGACAGGGGTTAGGCCCCAGCATTTT. Its translation: CASSIDKATGVRPQHF.